This T cell receptor beta chain emerged from a study of shared clonotypes between healthy human individuals. Assay used: immunoSEQ multiplex PCR; TCRdb lists only in-frame clones, some missing. The sample holds under 1 million clones, around 96% seen once. The naive CD8 subset, CD45RO-negative cells positively selected for CCR7, excluded terminally differentiated effector memory CD45RA+ cells. This clone was seen once. Germline-derived CDR1 and CDR2 are MNHEY and SMNVEV (reference sequence). The CDR3 runs 16 residues. Trimming removed 2 bases from V and 0 bases from J, with 12 bases in between. Sequencing was done on a sample of naive CD8+ T cells sorted from blood. The chain links TRBV27 to TRBJ2-3; D uncertain. The sequence was obtained from a man aged 25-45 years in good health. The CDR3 DNA follows: TGTGCCAGCAGTTTAGCGGTTGAATCTAGCACAGATACGCAGTATTTT. Protein: CASSLAVESSTDTQYF.